The present T cell receptor (beta chain) was sequenced within a study of T cell repertoires in cytomegalovirus infection. On the study more broadly: It was the public TCR beta signatures that indicated both CMV infection and matching HLA type.

CDR1 and CDR2 from the germline V gene are SGHTA and FQGNSA. This CDR3 is 15 amino acids long. Whole-study findings and limits: Identification of carriers of CMV plus the relevant HLA was performed using cumulative public TCR beta family frequency. It was HLA-C-restricted CMV-specific TCR beta clonotypes that dominated the response ex vivo.

TCRdb used MiXCR to reprocess the reads, holding one entry per CDR3 protein. The data show some 390,000 distinct CDR3 sequences, 18% seen once. For this clonotype: As yet, its antigen is unknown. Given a much more abundant clone one base away, this may be a read error.

Sequencing was carried out using PBMCs. The clonotype originates from a human donor in good health (CMV status not recorded). Some clones in this sample may be carry-over from other donors' samples. The rearrangement joins TRBV7-2 to TRBJ1-1; TRBD1 matches 7 bases. CDR3 coding DNA: TGTGCCAGCAGCTTAGCAGGGGGCTTGAACACTGAAGCTTCCTTT. This codes for CASSLAGGLNTEASF.